The TCR beta chain under discussion was sequenced for a study of PD-L1 blockade in urothelial cancer. Across the study: Bladder-origin urothelial cancer in males covered about 90% of the 29 patients.

This clone was seen only a few times. Its target is not known. The study's findings and limits: Pretreatment peripheral blood TCR clonality that fell below the median predicted better survival among the patients studied.

The time point here: pretreatment peripheral blood. Germline V gene sequence: CDR1 SGHTA, CDR2 FQGNSA. The CDR3 extends over 15 amino acids. Trimming at V came to 2 bases and at J to 6 bases, leaving 5 bases not matched to a gene. The protocol was immunoSEQ multiplex PCR, while the TCRdb copy is restricted to in-frame clones and leaves out a portion. The profile shows about 43,000 clones, approximately 80% of them singletons. The genes are TRBV7-2 and TRBJ1-5; 9 positions match TRBD1. The sample here was PBMCs, taken around atezolizumab (anti-PD-L1) treatment. The TCR originated in a man aged 55 to 70 with urothelial cancer. The CDR3 region has the DNA TGTGCCAGCAGCTTACCGGGACAGGGAGCTCAGCCCCAGCATTTT. Amino acids: CASSLPGQGAQPQHF.